The rows below give T cell receptor beta chains drawn from one sample of a study of beta chain features in type 1 diabetes. Libraries were prepared by immunoSEQ multiplex PCR; TCRdb keeps only in-frame clonotypes and omits some of them. The profile covers about 15,000 clones, with roughly 40% appearing a single time and approximately 0.53% taken by the ten largest. Sequences were obtained from stem cell memory CD4+ T cells from blood. The receptor set was obtained from a woman between 35 and 50 years old in good health. The CDR3 runs from the conserved cysteine through the conserved F or W. Each record gives: D gene, clone size, V gene, J gene, CDR3 protein, CDR3 DNA. A D gene is named only where the DNA matches it firmly. Clone size, where shown, is once, few, many, or a class for clones that have expanded.

-	-	TRBV10-3	TRBJ1-4	CAISDRVSTGEKLFF	TGTGCCATCAGTGACAGGGTCTCGACGGGTGAAAAACTGTTTTTT
TRBD1	few	TRBV29-1	TRBJ1-1	CSARGVTGMNTEAFF	TGCAGCGCCCGAGGGGTGACAGGGATGAACACTGAAGCTTTCTTT
TRBD2	few	TRBV7-2	TRBJ2-3	CASSYVAGGTDTQYF	TGTGCCAGCAGCTACGTAGCGGGGGGCACAGATACGCAGTATTTT
TRBD1	-	TRBV10-3	TRBJ2-7	CAISGQGYEQYF	TGTGCCATCAGTGGACAGGGATACGAGCAGTACTTC
TRBD2	few	TRBV6-5	TRBJ2-2	CASSYSRGAGELFF	TGTGCCAGCAGTTACTCTCGGGGGGCCGGGGAGCTGTTTTTT
-	-	TRBV27	TRBJ1-1	CASSFDFRVLGAFF	TGTGCCAGCAGTTTTGATTTCAGGGTGTTAGGAGCTTTCTTT
TRBD2	-	TRBV13	TRBJ2-3	CASSGGAQRGDTQYF	TGTGCCAGCAGCGGGGGGGCCCAGCGGGGGGATACGCAGTATTTT
-	-	TRBV2	TRBJ1-5	CASSVRQTNNQPQHF	TGTGCCAGCAGTGTACGACAGACCAACAATCAGCCCCAGCATTTT
TRBD1	-	TRBV13	TRBJ1-4	CASSLGTGRYNEKLFF	TGTGCCAGCAGCTTAGGGACAGGGAGATACAACGAAAAACTGTTTTTT
-	medium-sized	TRBV4-3	TRBJ2-7	CASSQFSTGWAYEQYF	TGCGCCAGCAGCCAATTCTCCACAGGGTGGGCCTACGAGCAGTACTTC
-	once	TRBV5-4	TRBJ2-2	CASSFIGVGGGELFF	TGTGCCAGCAGCTTTATCGGGGTAGGCGGCGGGGAGCTGTTTTTT
TRBD2	-	TRBV5-1	TRBJ2-7	CASSLRLADYEQYF	TGCGCCAGCAGCTTGAGACTAGCGGACTACGAGCAGTACTTC
-	-	TRBV6-5	TRBJ2-2	CASKWVGADTGELFF	TGTGCCAGCAAGTGGGTCGGAGCGGACACCGGGGAGCTGTTTTTT
TRBD2	once	TRBV7-9	TRBJ2-5	CASSLTPPLAGEMLETQYF	TGTGCCAGCAGCTTAACCCCACCCTTAGCGGGGGAAATGTTGGAGACCCAGTACTTC
-	-	TRBV6-1	TRBJ2-1	CASKYQSYNEQFF	TGTGCCAGCAAGTACCAGTCCTACAATGAGCAGTTCTTC
-	few	TRBV12-5	TRBJ1-1	CASGLLQENTEAFF	TGTGCTAGTGGTTTGTTGCAGGAGAACACTGAAGCTTTCTTT
TRBD1	-	TRBV12-5	TRBJ1-5	CASGSNRGRNQPQHF	TGTGCTAGTGGCTCCAACAGGGGCCGGAATCAGCCCCAGCATTTT
-	-	TRBV5-6	TRBJ2-7	CASGLTYRGEQYF	TGTGCCAGCGGCCTTACATACCGGGGCGAGCAGTACTTC
TRBD1	-	TRBV19	TRBJ2-1	CASSPLPGQFYNEQFF	TGTGCCAGTAGTCCTTTACCGGGACAGTTTTACAATGAGCAGTTCTTC
-	-	TRBV19	TRBJ2-1	CASSIVVGKRTPGSRFF	TGTGCCAGTAGTATAGTGGTGGGCAAGAGGACTCCCGGGTCCCGGTTCTTC
TRBD2	-	TRBV11-2	TRBJ2-5	CASRPIAGRGETQYF	TGTGCCAGCAGACCCATAGCGGGGAGGGGGGAGACCCAGTACTTC
TRBD2	few	TRBV5-1	TRBJ2-1	CASSRGASGVNEQFF	TGCGCCAGCAGCCGAGGGGCTAGCGGGGTGAATGAGCAGTTCTTC
TRBD2	few	TRBV2	TRBJ2-7	CASSRGAGGYKEQYF	TGTGCCAGCAGCCGAGGGGCGGGGGGCTACAAAGAGCAGTACTTC
-	-	TRBV18	TRBJ1-6	CASSPAGDPPLHF	TGTGCCAGCTCACCAGCGGGGGACCCACCCCTCCACTTT
TRBD2	few	TRBV10-3	TRBJ2-1	CAINGGGAPTEQFF	TGTGCCATCAACGGCGGGGGGGCCCCAACTGAGCAGTTCTTC
TRBD1	-	TRBV27	TRBJ1-2	CASAIVGGRGLSGYTF	TGTGCCAGCGCCATTGTCGGGGGCAGGGGGCTATCTGGCTACACCTTC
TRBD1	-	TRBV5-1	TRBJ1-1	CASSVSPGGTEAFF	TGCGCCAGCAGCGTATCCCCAGGGGGCACTGAAGCTTTCTTT
-	few	TRBV7-9	TRBJ1-2	CASSLGDGYTF	TGTGCCAGCAGCTTAGGAGATGGCTACACCTTC
-	-	TRBV5-1	TRBJ1-5	CASSFAPRDSNQPQHF	TGCGCCAGCAGCTTTGCCCCCAGGGATAGCAATCAGCCCCAGCATTTT
TRBD1	once	TRBV13	TRBJ2-7	CASSPAPWRDRAVYEQYF	TGTGCCAGCAGCCCAGCTCCTTGGCGGGACAGGGCAGTCTACGAGCAGTACTTC
-	few	TRBV10-3	TRBJ2-2	CAISYRDTGELFF	TGTGCCATCAGTTACAGGGACACCGGGGAGCTGTTTTTT
-	-	TRBV7-2	TRBJ2-7	CASSLAGGYEQYF	TGTGCCAGCAGCTTAGCAGGGGGCTACGAGCAGTACTTC
-	few	TRBV4-3	TRBJ2-2	CASSYWAGTGELFF	TGCGCCAGCAGCTACTGGGCAGGCACCGGGGAGCTGTTTTTT
TRBD2	few	TRBV6-6	TRBJ2-2	CASSYSRGAGELFF	TGTGCCAGCAGTTACTCTCGGGGGGCCGGGGAGCTGTTTTTT
-	-	TRBV18	TRBJ1-1	CASSPPTRTEAFF	TGTGCCAGCTCACCGCCTACGCGGACTGAAGCTTTCTTT
TRBD1	-	TRBV7-9	TRBJ1-4	CASSSGQGYEKLFF	TGTGCCAGCAGCTCCGGACAGGGATATGAAAAGCTGTTTTTT
TRBD2	-	TRBV4-2	TRBJ2-5	CASSKGLAAQETQYF	TGTGCCAGCAGCAAGGGACTAGCAGCACAAGAGACCCAGTACTTC
TRBD2	few	TRBV11-2	TRBJ2-7	CASSPRLAGGPTYEQYF	TGTGCCAGCAGCCCACGGCTAGCGGGGGGGCCCACCTACGAGCAGTACTTC